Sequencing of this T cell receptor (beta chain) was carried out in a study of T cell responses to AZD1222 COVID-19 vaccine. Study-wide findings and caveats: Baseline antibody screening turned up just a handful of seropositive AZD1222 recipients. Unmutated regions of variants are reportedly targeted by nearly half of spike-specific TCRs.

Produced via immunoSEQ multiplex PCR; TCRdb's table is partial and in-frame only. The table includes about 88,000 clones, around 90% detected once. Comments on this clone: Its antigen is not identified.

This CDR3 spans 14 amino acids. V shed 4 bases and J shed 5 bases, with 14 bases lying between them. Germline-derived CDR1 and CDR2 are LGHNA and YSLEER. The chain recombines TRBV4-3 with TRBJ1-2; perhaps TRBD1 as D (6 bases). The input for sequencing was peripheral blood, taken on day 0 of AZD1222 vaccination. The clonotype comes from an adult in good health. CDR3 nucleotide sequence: TGCGCCAGCAGCCGAAAACAGGGTACTTATGGCTACACCTTC. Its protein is CASSRKQGTYGYTF.